The 13 T cell receptor beta chains given below trace back to one sample, sequenced in a study of blood T cell repertoires in COVID-19. Sequencing was performed with immunoSEQ multiplex PCR; in TCRdb, only in-frame clones are kept and a portion is missing. This table holds about 140,000 clones, 60% to 80% found once. Specimen: PBMCs or T cells enriched from blood (not recorded which). The receptors were gathered from a woman aged 45 to 65 who had recovered from COVID-19.

The chain carries TRBV21-1 and TRBJ2-7; the table names TRBD1, a call not compared with the DNA. TRBV21-1 has pseudogene status. CDR3 length equals 16 residues. CDR3 nucleotides: TGTGCCAGCAGCAAAGACACCGGGACAGTCTCCTACGAGCAGTACTTC. Translating gives CASSKDTGTVSYEQYF.

The chain has TRBV13 and TRBJ2-5; no clear D. The V end lost 0 bases, the J end lost 3 bases, and 8 bases lay between the germline ends. Germline CDR1 and CDR2: PRHDT and FYEKMQ (reference sequence). This CDR3 region has 14 residues. In nucleotides, the CDR3 is TGTGCCAGCAGCTTAGGCGCGCCAAAAGAGACCCAGTACTTC. It encodes CASSLGAPKETQYF.

The count of this clone is one. Written as DNA, the CDR3 is TGTGCCAGCAGCCAAGGTCCGGTCGGTCACTATGGCTACACCTTC. Translation gives CASSQGPVGHYGYTF. The chain has TRBV3-1 (or the pseudogene TRBV3-2) and TRBJ1-2; D unresolved. V was clipped by 1 base and J by 3 bases, with 12 bases between them. Germline V gives CDR1 LGHDT, CDR2 YNNKEL (reference sequence). The CDR3 contains 15 residues.

This chain links TRBV9 with TRBJ1-1; possibly TRBD1 for D (6 bases). CDR1 is SGDLS, CDR2 YYNGEE, per germline. CDR3 length: 15 residues. Trimming removed 5 bases from V and 1 base from J, with 15 bases in between. The CDR3 protein is CASSTSGAKNTEAFF. CDR3 sequence (DNA): TGTGCCAGCAGTACTTCAGGGGCCAAGAACACTGAAGCTTTCTTT.

The chain links TRBV18 to TRBJ2-7, with a tentative D call TRBD1 (6 bases). The CDR3 loop spans 15 amino acids. V gave up 3 bases and J gave up 0 bases, with 12 bases separating them. Looked up from germline, CDR1 is KGHSH and CDR2 is LQKENI. For the CDR3, the DNA is TGTGCCAGCTCACCCCCAAGACAGGTCTCCTACGAGCAGTACTTC. This codes for CASSPPRQVSYEQYF.

The chain combines TRBV6-5 with TRBJ2-1; D is undetermined. In germline, CDR1 is MNHEY, CDR2 SVGAGI. Deletions cut 6 bases from V and 10 bases from J, with 13 bases between. The CDR3 is made up of 12 amino acids. The CDR3 bases are TGTGCCAGCAGACAGTCCCCCAGGGAGCAGTTCTTC. Its protein product is CASRQSPREQFF.

The J gene is TRBJ1-2, the V gene TRBV24-1, with TRBD1 matching over 10 bases. Germline assignment: CDR1 KGHDR and CDR2 SFDVKD. With 7 bases clipped from V and 3 bases from J, the junction kept 4 bases outside the gene matches. The CDR3 is made up of 14 amino acids. Here the CDR3 DNA reads TGTGCCACCAGGGGGACAGGGGTTGACTATGGCTACACCTTC. It encodes CATRGTGVDYGYTF.

J is TRBJ1-1 and V is TRBV27; D not certain. Between the trimmed V and J ends, which lost 3 bases and 4 bases, there was a span of 15 bases. The CDR3 is 15 amino acids. The germline gives CDR1 MNHEY, CDR2 SMNVEV (reference sequence). The CDR3 is CASSFARNVGTEAFF. The CDR3 coding sequence is TGTGCCAGCAGTTTTGCGAGGAACGTTGGCACTGAAGCTTTCTTT.

The J gene is TRBJ2-1, the V gene TRBV3-1 (or the pseudogene TRBV3-2); a possible D gene is TRBD2 (5 bases). CDR3 length: 12 residues. V was cut by 6 bases and J by 13 bases, with 16 bases left in between. Germline values: CDR1 LGHDT, CDR2 YNNKEL (reference sequence). The CDR3 sequence: CASSVDWRQQFF. The CDR3 DNA reads as TGTGCCAGCAGTGTCGACTGGAGGCAACAGTTCTTC.

The table lists this clone with a few counts. In nucleotides, the CDR3 is TGTGCCAGTAGTACCGGGACAGGGGACTACGAGCAGTACTTC. Protein product: CASSTGTGDYEQYF. The chain links TRBV19 to TRBJ2-7, with TRBD1 identical over 10 bases. Germline CDR1 reads LNHDA; CDR2 reads SQIVND (reference sequence). The CDR3 runs 14 residues. V was clipped by 4 bases and J by 3 bases; unmatched bases: 3.

The chain is built from TRBV5-1 and TRBJ2-2; 11 bases fit TRBD2. The CDR3 has 18 amino acids. CDR1 is SGHRS, CDR2 YFSETQ, per germline. The J segment lost 4 bases and the V segment lost 4 bases, leaving 12 bases of the junction unmatched. CDR3 sequence reads: CASSTGLAASGSTGELFF. In DNA form, the CDR3 reads TGCGCCAGCAGCACGGGACTAGCGGCCTCGGGGAGCACCGGGGAGCTGTTTTTT.

This clone has a count of ten or more. CDR3 sequence: CASRQDRGFGNSPLHF. The CDR3 DNA sequence: TGTGCCAGCCGCCAGGACAGGGGTTTTGGTAATTCACCCCTCCACTTT. The chain is built from TRBV2 and TRBJ1-6; 9 bases are shared with TRBD1. J gave up 6 bases and V 8 bases, and 11 bases lay outside the gene matches. In germline, CDR1 is SNHLY, CDR2 FYNNEI. CDR3 length equals 16 residues.

The CDR3: CASRGGADTQYF. CDR3 in DNA: TGTGCCAGCAGGGGGGGTGCAGATACGCAGTATTTT. The V gene is TRBV6-5, the J gene TRBJ2-3; D is possibly TRBD2 (6 bases). Looked up from germline, CDR1 is MNHEY and CDR2 is SVGAGI. CDR3 length equals 12 residues. The V gene lost 6 bases and the J gene lost 4 bases, with 8 bases spanning the gap.